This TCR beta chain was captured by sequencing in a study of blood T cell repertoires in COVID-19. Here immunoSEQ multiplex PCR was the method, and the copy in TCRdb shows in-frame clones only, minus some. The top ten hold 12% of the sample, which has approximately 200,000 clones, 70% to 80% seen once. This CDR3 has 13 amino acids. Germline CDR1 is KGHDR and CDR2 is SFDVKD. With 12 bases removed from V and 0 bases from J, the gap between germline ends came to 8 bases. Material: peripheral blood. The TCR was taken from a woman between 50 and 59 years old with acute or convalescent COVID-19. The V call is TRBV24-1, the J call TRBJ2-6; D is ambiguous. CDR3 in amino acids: CASGVSGANVLTF. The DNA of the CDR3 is TGTGCCTCTGGAGTCTCTGGGGCCAACGTCCTGACTTTC.